This TCR beta chain originates from a study of T cell responses to AZD1222 COVID-19 vaccine (dated by TCRdb to the early 2020s). Regarding the study in general: TCR sequencing covered roughly 230 trial participants: 200 to 220 given two doses of AZD1222 and around 25 given two doses of MenACWY control vaccine. Trial participants were enrolled into age subgroups of 18-55, 56-69 and 70-plus years, which contained approximately 150, 28 and 58 TCR-sequenced participants, respectively.

Of note for this clone: Its antigen remains unidentified. Base-call qualities are not available, and no considerably larger clone is one nucleotide away.

Relative to germline, V is 3 bases shorter and J is 2 bases shorter, with 14 bases between their ends. Based on the germline V gene (reference sequence), the CDR1 and CDR2 sequences are LNHDA and SQIVND. The CDR3, cysteine through phenylalanine, is 16 amino acids long. Solely the CDR3 DNA is kept, with 48 bases framed from the first base. Read against the paper, the sample's time point label means: about 28 days (+/-7) after the second vaccine dose. AZD1222 recipients whose second dose came at about 4 weeks and those whose second dose came at about 12 weeks were combined into one group, since spike-specific TCR depth and breadth did not differ between the two schedules. Vaccinee samples came from UK trials COV001 and COV002, including a single-blind randomized controlled phase 2/3 trial of AZD1222 (ChAdOx1 nCoV-19) in healthy adults. For TCRbeta chain sequencing, PBMC samples were collected from trial participants at day 0 and at day 28 after the second dose.

Broad study findings and their caveats: Conclusions about previously exposed vaccinees are limited because only five to seven AZD1222 recipients were SARS-CoV-2 seropositive at baseline. In the small 56-69-year group, the increase in depth fell short of significance, most likely because of low power. A significant rise in spike-specific TCR breadth and depth was observed after two AZD1222 doses relative to day 0 and relative to MenACWY recipients. Nearly half of unique spike-specific TCRs reportedly recognized epitopes outside regions mutated in the B.1.351 and B.1.1.7 variants. No day 14 peak-response samples were available, so repertoires were characterized only after the peak T cell response. Participants were mostly white British, with more females than males. The authors suggested clonal diversity may have been underestimated. The vaccine-associated CD4 TCRs covered the entire spike protein, and the dominant responses fell in regions 160-218 and 743-854.

The CDR3 regions of human TCRbeta chains were analyzed by immunosequencing. Per the original workflow: Repertoire TCRs were checked for matches against a reference library of SARS-CoV-2-specific TCRs that had been generated using the MIRA antigen-specificity platform. Breadth was defined as the fraction of unique TCRs that were SARS-CoV-2-associated. Depth was defined as the fraction of total T cells that were SARS-CoV-2-associated. Using the MIRA data, every spike-specific TCR was mapped to the spike region that the TCR reacted to and assigned to either a CD4 or a CD8 class. Log10-transformed breadth and depth values were compared by one-way ANOVA with Sidak's multiple comparisons tests. TCRdb obtained this table from immuneACCESS and retained in-frame rearrangements with V and J assigned. These tables miss some clones; where compared with another copy, unresolved V genes account for less than half of the shortfall, and the remainder is unexplained. The V and J calls and clone size come from that table; D and trimming were worked out from the DNA. The sample data list 95,000 to 150,000 clones, and 92% of these were observed just once. The ten top clones hold under 9% of the sample.

Sequences were derived from peripheral blood, sampled 28 days after the second AZD1222 dose. This chain joins TRBV19 to TRBJ1-3; no confident D gene assignment can be made. This receptor was taken from an adult who received the AZD1222 COVID-19 vaccine. The CDR3 region has the sequence CASSISTGGTGNTIYF. The DNA reads TGTGCCAGTAGTATTTCGACGGGAGGGACTGGAAACACCATATATTTT.